These T cell receptor beta chains were read from a single sample in a study of cytotoxic CD8 clonotypes in ibrutinib-treated CLL. Only in-frame clones appear in the TCRdb table, and some are missing; sequencing was by immunoSEQ multiplex PCR. The sample shows about 27,000 clones, about three quarters of them seen only once. This specimen was PBMCs, taken after 24 months of ibrutinib treatment. These receptors originate from a human donor with chronic lymphocytic leukemia. The CDR3 runs from the conserved cysteine through the conserved F or W.

V gene: TRBV6-5
J gene: TRBJ1-1
CDR3 protein: CASSYRNTEAFF

V gene: TRBV5-6
J gene: TRBJ1-5
CDR3 protein: CASSSEGRSNQPQHF

V gene: TRBV6-1
J gene: TRBJ1-2
CDR3 protein: CASSEEQGDGYTF

V gene: TRBV29-1
J gene: TRBJ2-1
CDR3 protein: CSVGSAGGGGNEQFF

V gene: TRBV30
J gene: TRBJ2-7
CDR3 protein: CAWNDVRRSYEQYF

V gene: TRBV16
J gene: TRBJ1-1
CDR3 protein: CASSRSRVDTEAFF

V gene: TRBV30
J gene: TRBJ1-1
CDR3 protein: CAWRGSWGRGTEAFF

V gene: TRBV7-9
J gene: TRBJ2-1
CDR3 protein: CASSLGTGSTNEQFF

V gene: TRBV6-1
J gene: TRBJ1-4
CDR3 protein: CASSQNPRGGEKLFF

V gene: TRBV6-1
J gene: TRBJ1-2
CDR3 protein: CASSEGGNDGYTF

V gene: TRBV2
J gene: TRBJ2-2
CDR3 protein: CASSVWGGELFF

V gene: TRBV14
J gene: TRBJ2-5
CDR3 protein: CASSQGLQETQYF

V gene: TRBV19
J gene: TRBJ2-7
CDR3 protein: CASYDRGRTGEQYF

V gene: TRBV28
J gene: TRBJ2-7
CDR3 protein: CASHGQVRYEQYF

V gene: TRBV27
J gene: TRBJ1-1
CDR3 protein: CASSLGGNTEAFF

V gene: TRBV7-9
J gene: TRBJ2-4
CDR3 protein: CASSDNTAGGKKYF

V gene: TRBV7-2
J gene: TRBJ1-4
CDR3 protein: CASSLATGANEKLFF

V gene: TRBV7-9
J gene: TRBJ2-2
CDR3 protein: CASSRVRNTGELFF

V gene: TRBV7-2
J gene: TRBJ1-2
CDR3 protein: CASSLNQGSTGGGYTF

V gene: TRBV10-2
J gene: TRBJ2-5
CDR3 protein: CASSESIWAGEDF

V gene: TRBV7-2
J gene: TRBJ2-5
CDR3 protein: CASRAREYSGTQYF

V gene: TRBV11-2
J gene: TRBJ1-1
CDR3 protein: CASSLDLAGNTEAFF

V gene: TRBV6-5
J gene: TRBJ1-5
CDR3 protein: CASSYSDNQPQHF